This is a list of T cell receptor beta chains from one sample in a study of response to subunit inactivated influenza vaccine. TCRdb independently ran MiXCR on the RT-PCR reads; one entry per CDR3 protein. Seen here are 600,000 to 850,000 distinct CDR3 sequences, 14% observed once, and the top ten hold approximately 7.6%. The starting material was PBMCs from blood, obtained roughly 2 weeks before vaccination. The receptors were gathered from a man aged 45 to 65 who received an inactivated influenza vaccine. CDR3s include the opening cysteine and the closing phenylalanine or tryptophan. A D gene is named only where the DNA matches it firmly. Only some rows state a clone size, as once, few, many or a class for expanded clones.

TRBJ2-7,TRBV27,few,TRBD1,CASSWGQSYEQYF,TGTGCCAGCAGTTGGGGACAGTCCTACGAGCAGTACTTC
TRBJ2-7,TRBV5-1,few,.,CASSLAPQSYEQYF,TGCGCCAGCAGCTTGGCGCCTCAATCCTACGAGCAGTACTTC
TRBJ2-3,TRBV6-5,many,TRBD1,CASSLNRGRITGDTQYF,TGTGCCAGCAGTTTAAACAGGGGGCGAATTACCGGAGATACGCAGTATTTT
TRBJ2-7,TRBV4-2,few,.,CASSQDRNSFSYEQYF,TGTGCCAGCAGCCAAGATCGTAACAGCTTCTCCTACGAGCAGTACTTC
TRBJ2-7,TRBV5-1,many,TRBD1,CASSFTGTGIYEQYF,TGCGCCAGCAGTTTCACCGGGACAGGGATCTACGAGCAGTACTTC
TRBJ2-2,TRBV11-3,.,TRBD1,CASSLRLQGAIGELFF,TGTGCCAGCAGCTTAAGGCTCCAGGGGGCCATCGGGGAGCTGTTTTTT
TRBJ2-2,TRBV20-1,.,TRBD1,CSAGTGGNTGELFF,TGCAGTGCCGGGACAGGGGGTAATACCGGGGAGCTGTTTTTT
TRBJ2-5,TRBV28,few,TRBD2,CASTRGLGRDQETQYF,TGTGCCAGCACCCGGGGACTAGGTAGAGACCAAGAGACCCAGTACTTC
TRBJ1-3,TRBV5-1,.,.,CASSPLLPSGNTIYF,TGCGCCAGCAGCCCGCTGCTCCCCTCTGGAAACACCATATATTTT
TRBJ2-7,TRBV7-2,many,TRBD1,CASRRAGTGSYEQYF,TGTGCCAGCAGACGGGCCGGGACAGGGTCCTACGAGCAGTACTTC
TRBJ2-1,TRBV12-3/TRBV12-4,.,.,CASSFRDYNEQFF,TGTGCCAGCAGTTTCAGGGACTACAATGAGCAGTTCTTC
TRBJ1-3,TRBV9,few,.,CASSLTGWTPPSGNTIYF,TGTGCCAGCAGTCTAACAGGGTGGACCCCCCCATCTGGAAACACCATATATTTT
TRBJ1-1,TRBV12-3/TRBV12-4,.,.,CASSSDTSEPFF,TGTGCCAGCAGTTCGGACACCTCTGAACCTTTCTTT
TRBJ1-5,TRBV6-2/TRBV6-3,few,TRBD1,CASSRDRGQPQHF,TGTGCCAGCAGCCGGGACAGGGGTCAGCCCCAGCATTTT
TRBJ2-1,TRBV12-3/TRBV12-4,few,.,CASSFWEHNEQFF,TGTGCCAGCAGTTTTTGGGAGCACAATGAGCAGTTCTTC
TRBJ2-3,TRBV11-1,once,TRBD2,CASSSNILAAGRRSSTDTQYF,TGTGCCAGCAGCTCCAATATCCTAGCGGCGGGGAGAAGAAGTAGCACAGATACGCAGTATTTT
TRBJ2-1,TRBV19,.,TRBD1,CASSIEFTGGNEQFF,TGTGCCAGTAGTATAGAGTTCACAGGGGGCAATGAGCAGTTCTTC
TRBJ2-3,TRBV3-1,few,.,CASSQLVPTDTQYF,TGTGCCAGCAGCCAGTTAGTTCCCACAGATACGCAGTATTTT
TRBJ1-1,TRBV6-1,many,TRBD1,CASSTTGGTNTEAFF,TGTGCCAGCAGTACGACAGGGGGAACGAACACTGAAGCTTTCTTT
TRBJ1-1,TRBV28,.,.,CAIEASLGTEAFF,TGTGCCATCGAGGCCTCGTTGGGCACTGAAGCTTTCTTT
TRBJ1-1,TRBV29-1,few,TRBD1,CSAQRPGGVVTEAFF,TGCAGCGCCCAGCGGCCAGGGGGCGTAGTCACTGAAGCTTTCTTT
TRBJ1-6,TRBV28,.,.,CASSLLRGSSYNSPLHF,TGTGCCAGCAGTTTACTCAGGGGAAGCTCCTATAATTCACCCCTCCACTTT
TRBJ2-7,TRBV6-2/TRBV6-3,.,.,CASSYPPTGGHLEQYF,TGTGCCAGCAGTTACCCACCTACGGGCGGCCACCTCGAGCAGTACTTC
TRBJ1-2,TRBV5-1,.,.,CASSLEPVGRGDYGYTF,TGCGCCAGCAGCTTGGAGCCGGTTGGCAGGGGTGACTATGGCTACACCTTC
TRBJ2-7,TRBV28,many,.,CASSRISYEQYF,TGTGCCAGCAGCCGGATCTCCTACGAGCAGTACTTC
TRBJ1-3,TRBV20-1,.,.,CSARAGVAGNTIYF,TGCAGTGCTAGAGCTGGGGTTGCCGGAAACACCATATATTTT
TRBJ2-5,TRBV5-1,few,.,CASSGGALLQETQYF,TGCGCCAGCAGTGGGGGGGCTTTACTACAAGAGACCCAGTACTTC
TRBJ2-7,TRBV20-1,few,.,CSARDGAGSYEQYF,TGCAGTGCTAGAGATGGGGCGGGGAGCTACGAGCAGTACTTC
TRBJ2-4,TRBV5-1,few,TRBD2,CASRVSVGGDIQYF,TGCGCCAGCCGCGTCTCGGTGGGGGGGGACATTCAGTACTTC
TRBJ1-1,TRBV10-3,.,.,CAINRGMNTEAFF,TGTGCCATCAATCGGGGGATGAACACTGAAGCTTTCTTT
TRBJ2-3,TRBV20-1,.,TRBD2,CSASAGTSGSRHTQYF,TGCAGTGCTAGTGCTGGGACTAGCGGGAGCAGACATACGCAGTATTTT
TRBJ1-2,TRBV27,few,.,CASSLVRGYGYTF,TGTGCCAGCAGTTTAGTCAGGGGTTATGGCTACACCTTC
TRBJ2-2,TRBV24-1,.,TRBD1,CATSTRDSVTGELFF,TGTGCCACCAGTACCCGGGACAGTGTCACCGGGGAGCTGTTTTTT
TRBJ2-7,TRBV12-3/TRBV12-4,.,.,CASSQGTPQEQYF,TGTGCCAGCAGTCAAGGGACACCCCAGGAGCAGTACTTC
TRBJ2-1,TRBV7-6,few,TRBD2,CASSLDLAGRSYNEQFF,TGTGCCAGCAGCTTAGACCTAGCGGGACGTTCCTACAATGAGCAGTTCTTC
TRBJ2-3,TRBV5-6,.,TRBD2,CASSLVAGADTQYF,TGTGCCAGCAGCCTCGTAGCGGGAGCAGATACGCAGTATTTT
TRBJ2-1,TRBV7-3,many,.,CASSSSIGRQFF,TGTGCCAGCAGCTCCTCGATAGGGAGGCAGTTCTTC
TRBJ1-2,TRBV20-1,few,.,CSAHRRDLSGYTF,TGCAGTGCTCATCGGCGGGATTTATCTGGCTACACCTTC
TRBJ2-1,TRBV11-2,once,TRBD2,CASSPGRGRGDEQFF,TGTGCCAGCAGCCCCGGGCGCGGGAGGGGAGATGAGCAGTTCTTC
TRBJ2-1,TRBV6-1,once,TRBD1,CASIPHGDSSYNEQFF,TGTGCCAGCATCCCCCACGGGGACAGCTCCTACAATGAGCAGTTCTTC
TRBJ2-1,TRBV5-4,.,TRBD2,CASSRPSALRGGEQFF,TGTGCCAGCAGCCGCCCTAGCGCTCTCCGGGGGGGTGAGCAGTTCTTC
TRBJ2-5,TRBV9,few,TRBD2,CASSVASGLAGQETQYF,TGTGCCAGCAGCGTAGCTTCCGGACTAGCGGGTCAAGAGACCCAGTACTTC
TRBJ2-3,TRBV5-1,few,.,CASSGLYTDTQYF,TGCGCCAGCAGCGGCCTGTACACAGATACGCAGTATTTT
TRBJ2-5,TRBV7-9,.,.,CASSSFMGTRETQYF,TGTGCCAGCAGCAGCTTCATGGGGACTCGAGAGACCCAGTACTTC
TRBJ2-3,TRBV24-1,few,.,CATSDSLRVSTDTQYF,TGTGCCACCAGTGATTCCCTCCGGGTGAGCACAGATACGCAGTATTTT
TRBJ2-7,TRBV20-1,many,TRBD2,CSAGGLVSFHEQYF,TGCAGTGCAGGCGGACTAGTTTCTTTCCACGAGCAGTACTTC
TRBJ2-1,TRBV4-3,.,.,CASSQDWLTPEQFF,TGCGCCAGCAGCCAAGATTGGCTAACCCCAGAGCAGTTCTTC